This T cell receptor (beta chain) originates from a study of beta chain features in type 1 diabetes. Study-level findings and limits: Moderate but significant shortening of TCRB CDR3s was recorded in all four CD4+ subsets from Type 1 diabetes patients.

The junction had 1 base not matched to a gene; V was cut back by 2 bases and J by 4 bases. There are 14 residues in the CDR3. Germline values: CDR1 MDHEN, CDR2 SYDVKM. Expressed TCRB transcripts got sequenced, as all isolated RNA was reverse transcribed. Data came from immunoSEQ multiplex PCR; TCRdb stores just in-frame clones and leaves some out. The sample lists about 390,000 clones, over 8.5% occurring once. This clone appeared a few times. Antigen unknown. Other DNA sequences of this sample code for an identical CDR3. This chain joins TRBV28 and TRBJ1-5; TRBD1 aligns across 8 bases. The sequence was collected from a man aged 25 to 40 with type 1 diabetes. Material: central memory CD4+ T cells from blood. The CDR3 sequence: CASSLGQGNQPQHF. DNA of the CDR3: TGTGCCAGCAGTTTAGGACAGGGTAATCAGCCCCAGCATTTT. Full variable domain (rest looked up from reference TRBV28 and TRBJ1-5): DVKVTQSSRYLVKRTGEKVFLECVQDMDHENMFWYRQDPGLGLRLIYFSYDVKMKEKGDIPEGYSVSREKKERFSLILESASTNQTSMYLCASSLGQGNQPQHFGDGTRLSIL.